This TCR beta chain was recorded in a study of shared clonotypes between healthy human individuals. Findings and limits, study-wide: Rarefaction indicated that sorted-subset sequencing remained incomplete although depth was large.

CD8 cells classed as naive were CD45RO-negative and positively selected for CCR7, excluding terminally differentiated effector memory CD45RA+ cells. Data came from immunoSEQ multiplex PCR; TCRdb stores just in-frame clones and leaves some out. The sample records about 2 million clones, roughly 95% being singletons. Concerning this clone: Its antigen is currently unknown.

Source material: naive CD8+ T cells sorted from blood. The origin of this receptor is a man aged 18 to 30 in good health.

The CDR3 bases are TGTGCCAGCAGTTTTAGGATGACAGGGGTAGATACGCAGTATTTT. Its protein product is CASSFRMTGVDTQYF. This chain uses TRBV6-6 with TRBJ2-3; 8 nucleotides align to TRBD1. CDR3 size: 15 residues. V shed 4 bases and J 5 bases; nucleotides not matched to a gene: 8. Germline V CDR1 and CDR2: MNHNY, SVGAGI (reference sequence).